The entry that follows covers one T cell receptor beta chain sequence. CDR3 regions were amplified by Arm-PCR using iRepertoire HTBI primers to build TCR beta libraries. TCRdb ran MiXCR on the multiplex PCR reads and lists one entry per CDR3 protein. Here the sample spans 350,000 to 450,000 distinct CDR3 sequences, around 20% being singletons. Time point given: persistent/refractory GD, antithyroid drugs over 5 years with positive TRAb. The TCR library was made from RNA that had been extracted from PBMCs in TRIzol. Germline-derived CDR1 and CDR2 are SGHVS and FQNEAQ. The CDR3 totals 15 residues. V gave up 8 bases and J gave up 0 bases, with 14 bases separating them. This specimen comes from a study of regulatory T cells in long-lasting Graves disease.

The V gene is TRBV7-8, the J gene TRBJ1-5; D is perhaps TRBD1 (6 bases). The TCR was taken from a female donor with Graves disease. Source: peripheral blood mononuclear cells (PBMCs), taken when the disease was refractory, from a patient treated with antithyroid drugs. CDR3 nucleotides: TGTGCCAGCTCCTCCGGGACAAATAGCAATCAGCCCCAGCATTTT. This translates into CASSSGTNSNQPQHF. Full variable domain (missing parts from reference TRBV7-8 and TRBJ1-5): GAGVSQSPRYKVAKRGQDVALRCDPISGHVSLFWYQQALGQGPEFLTYFQNEAQLDKSGLPSDRFFAERPEGSVSTLKIQRTQQEDSAVYLCASSSGTNSNQPQHFGDGTRLSIL.